The present T cell receptor (beta chain) was sequenced within a study of CD8+CD57+ T cells in acquired aplastic anemia. Germline V gene data show CDR1 as LNHDA and CDR2 as SQIVND (reference sequence). The CDR3 has 15 amino acids. The ends lost 6 bases at V and 9 bases at J; junction bases unmatched: 13. In patients chosen for sequencing, flow cytometry had shown CD8+CD57+ cell expansion. This clonotype was observed a handful of times. This may stem from a read error, because a much larger clone lies one nucleotide away. CDR3 and TCR beta VDJ profiling relied on genomic DNA as the template. A single record per CDR3 protein comes from TCRdb applying MiXCR to the reads. This table holds 100,000 to 150,000 distinct CDR3 sequences, about 40% found once.

This sequence joins TRBV19 and TRBJ2-4, with 8 nucleotides matching TRBD1. Sequenced input: sorted CD4+, CD8+, or CD8+CD57+ T cells (not recorded which) from PBMCs. This sequence originates from a human donor with aplastic anemia. CDR3 nucleotides: TGTGCCAGTAGACACACAGGGGGGTTAGGAAGCATTCAGTACTTC. Protein product: CASRHTGGLGSIQYF.